This is a list of T cell receptor beta chains from one sample in a study of blood T cell repertoires in COVID-19. TCRdb's copy holds only in-frame clones and misses some; the assay was immunoSEQ multiplex PCR. Among around 130,000 clones listed, about 83% were seen once. Material for sequencing was PBMCs or T cells enriched from blood (not recorded which). Every receptor here comes from a woman in her fifties or sixties with acute COVID-19. The CDR3 runs from the conserved cysteine through the conserved F or W. The D gene is left open where the match is weak. Part of the rows lack a size; the others show once, few, many or a class for expanded clones.

v_gene	d_gene	j_gene	abundance	len	CDR3aa	CDR3nt
TRBV6-2/TRBV6-3	.	TRBJ2-3	.	17	CASRPFISRRGSDTQYF	TGTGCCAGCAGGCCTTTCATATCAAGGAGGGGATCAGATACGCAGTATTTT
TRBV5-6	TRBD1	TRBJ1-2	.	11	CASSFWDRATF	TGTGCCAGCAGCTTCTGGGACAGGGCCACCTTC
TRBV10-3	TRBD2	TRBJ2-1	.	14	CAISDREDYNEQFF	TGTGCCATCAGCGACCGGGAGGACTACAATGAGCAGTTCTTC
TRBV4-1	.	TRBJ2-7	.	14	CASSQDRRDYEQYF	TGCGCCAGCAGCCAAGATAGGAGAGATTACGAGCAGTACTTC
TRBV30	.	TRBJ1-2	.	15	CAWSVSRRSNYGYTF	TGTGCCTGGAGTGTATCCCGAAGGAGTAACTATGGCTACACCTTC
TRBV11-1	.	TRBJ2-1	.	11	CASSTTNEQFF	TGTGCCAGCAGCACCACAAATGAGCAGTTCTTC
TRBV10-2	TRBD2	TRBJ2-1	few	18	CASSDLGLAGTPVNEQFF	TGCGCCAGCAGTGATTTGGGATTAGCGGGGACTCCCGTGAATGAGCAGTTCTTC
TRBV5-1	.	TRBJ1-4	.	12	CASSGEDEKLFF	TGCGCCAGCAGCGGAGAGGATGAAAAACTGTTTTTT
TRBV6-5	.	TRBJ2-2	.	14	CASIGTSMAGELFF	TGTGCCAGCATCGGGACTTCGATGGCGGGGGAGCTGTTTTTT
TRBV28	TRBD2	TRBJ2-7	once	14	CASSTGLAGYEQYF	TGTGCCAGCAGCACGGGACTAGCGGGATACGAGCAGTACTTC
TRBV7-8	TRBD1	TRBJ1-2	.	14	CASSLGQANYGYTF	TGTGCCAGCAGCTTGGGACAGGCGAACTATGGCTACACCTTC
TRBV9	TRBD2	TRBJ2-2	.	18	CASSVGVVAGVYTGELFF	TGTGCCAGCAGCGTAGGTGTAGTAGCGGGAGTTTACACCGGGGAGCTGTTTTTT